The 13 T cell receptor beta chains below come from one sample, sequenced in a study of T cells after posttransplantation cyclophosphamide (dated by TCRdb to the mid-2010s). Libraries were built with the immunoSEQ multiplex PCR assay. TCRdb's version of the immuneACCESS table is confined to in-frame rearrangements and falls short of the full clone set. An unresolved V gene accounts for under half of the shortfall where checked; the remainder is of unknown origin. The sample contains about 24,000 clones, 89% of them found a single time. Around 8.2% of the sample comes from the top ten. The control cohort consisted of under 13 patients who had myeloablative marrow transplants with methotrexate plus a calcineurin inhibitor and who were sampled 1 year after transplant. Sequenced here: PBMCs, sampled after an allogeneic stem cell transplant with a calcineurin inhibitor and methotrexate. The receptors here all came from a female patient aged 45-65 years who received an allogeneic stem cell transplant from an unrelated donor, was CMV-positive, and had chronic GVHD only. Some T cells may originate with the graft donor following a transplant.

CDR3 bases: TGTGCCAGCAGTTTAGTTGACAGGAAGGAAGCTTTCTTT. This encodes CASSLVDRKEAFF. The rearrangement links TRBV28 to TRBJ1-1; a weak D match, TRBD1 (6 bases). Germline loops: CDR1 MDHEN, CDR2 SYDVKM. The ends were cut back, 2 bases at V and 8 bases at J, with 12 bases in the middle. There are 13 residues in the CDR3.

For the CDR3, the DNA is TGTGCCAGTAGTACTTCGACAGGGATGGAAAAACTGTTTTTT. Translated: CASSTSTGMEKLFF. The rearrangement links TRBV19 to TRBJ1-4; 7 bases align to TRBD1. The CDR3 contains 14 residues. The ends lost 4 bases at V and 8 bases at J; junction bases unmatched: 7. CDR1 is LNHDA, CDR2 SQIVND, per germline (reference sequence).

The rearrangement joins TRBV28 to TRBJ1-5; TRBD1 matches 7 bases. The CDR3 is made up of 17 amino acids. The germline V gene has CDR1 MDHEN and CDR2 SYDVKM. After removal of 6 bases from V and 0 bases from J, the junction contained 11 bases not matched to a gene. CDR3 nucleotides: TGTGCCAGCAGCCTGAGGACAGGTGCGTATAGCAATCAGCCCCAGCATTTT. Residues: CASSLRTGAYSNQPQHF.

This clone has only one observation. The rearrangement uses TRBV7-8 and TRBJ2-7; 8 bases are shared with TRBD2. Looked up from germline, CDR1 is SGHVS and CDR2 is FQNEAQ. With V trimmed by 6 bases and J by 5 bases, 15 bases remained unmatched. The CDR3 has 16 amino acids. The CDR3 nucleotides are TGTGCCAGCAGTTCGAGGGTGGGGACTAGTGTCCACGAGCAGTACTTC. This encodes CASSSRVGTSVHEQYF.

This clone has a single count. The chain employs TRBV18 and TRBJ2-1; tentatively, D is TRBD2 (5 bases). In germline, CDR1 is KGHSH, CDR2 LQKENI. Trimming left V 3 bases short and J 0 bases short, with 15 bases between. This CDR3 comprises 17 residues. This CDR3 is CASSPGLAKYSYNEQFF. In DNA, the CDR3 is TGTGCCAGCTCACCGGGCCTAGCAAAATACTCCTACAATGAGCAGTTCTTC.

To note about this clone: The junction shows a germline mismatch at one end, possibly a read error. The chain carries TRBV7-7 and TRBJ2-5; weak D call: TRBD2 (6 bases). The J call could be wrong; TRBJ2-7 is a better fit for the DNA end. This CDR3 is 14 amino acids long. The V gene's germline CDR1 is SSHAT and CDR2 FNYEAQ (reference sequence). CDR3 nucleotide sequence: TGTGCTAGCAGCCAAGGAGGGCCGGTCCACGAGCAGTACTTC. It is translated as CASSQGGPVHEQYF.

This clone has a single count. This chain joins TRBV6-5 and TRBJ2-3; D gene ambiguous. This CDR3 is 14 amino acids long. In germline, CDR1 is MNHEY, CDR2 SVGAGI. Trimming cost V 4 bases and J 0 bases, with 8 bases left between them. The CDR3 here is CASSSGASTDTQYF. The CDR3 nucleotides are TGTGCCAGCAGTTCAGGCGCTAGCACAGATACGCAGTATTTT.

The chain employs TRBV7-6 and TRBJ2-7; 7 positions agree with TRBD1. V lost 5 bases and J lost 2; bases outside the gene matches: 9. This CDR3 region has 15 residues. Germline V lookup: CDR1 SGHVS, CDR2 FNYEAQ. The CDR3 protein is CASSSMTGMTYEQYF. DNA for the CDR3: TGTGCCAGCAGCAGCATGACAGGGATGACCTACGAGCAGTACTTC.

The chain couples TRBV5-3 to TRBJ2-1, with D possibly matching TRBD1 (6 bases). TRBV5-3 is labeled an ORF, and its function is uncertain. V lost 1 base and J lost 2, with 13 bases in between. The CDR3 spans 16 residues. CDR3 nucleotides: TGTGCCAGAAGCTTGAGGACAGAGGAACCCTACAATGAGCAGTTCTTC. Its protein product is CARSLRTEEPYNEQFF.

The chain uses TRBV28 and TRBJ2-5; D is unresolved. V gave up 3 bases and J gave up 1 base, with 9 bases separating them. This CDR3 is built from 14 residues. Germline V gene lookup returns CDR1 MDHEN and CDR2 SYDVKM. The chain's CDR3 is CASSLTSLQETQYF. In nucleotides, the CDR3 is TGTGCCAGCAGTTTGACATCTCTCCAAGAGACCCAGTACTTC.

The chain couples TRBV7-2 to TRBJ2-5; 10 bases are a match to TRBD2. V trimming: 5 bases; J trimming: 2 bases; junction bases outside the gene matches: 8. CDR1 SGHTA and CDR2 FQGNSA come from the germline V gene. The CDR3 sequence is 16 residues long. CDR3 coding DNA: TGTGCCAGCAGCCATCTAGGACTAGCGGTACAAGAGACCCAGTACTTC. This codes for CASSHLGLAVQETQYF. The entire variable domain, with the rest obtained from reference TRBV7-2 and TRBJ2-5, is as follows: GAGVSQSPSNKVTEKGKDVELRCDPISGHTALYWYRQSLGQGLEFLIYFQGNSAPDKSGLPSDRFSAERTGGSVSTLTIQRTQQEDSAVYLCASSHLGLAVQETQYFGPGTRLLVL.

The CDR3 is CASSSTGRGLEQYF. The CDR3 nucleotides read TGTGCCAGCAGTTCCACAGGTCGAGGCCTCGAGCAGTACTTC. This chain links TRBV11-2 with TRBJ2-7, with D possibly TRBD1 on 5 matching bases. Trimming pared 6 bases from V and 6 bases from J, leaving 18 bases between. CDR3 length equals 14 residues. CDR1 SGHAT and CDR2 FQNNGV come from the germline V gene.

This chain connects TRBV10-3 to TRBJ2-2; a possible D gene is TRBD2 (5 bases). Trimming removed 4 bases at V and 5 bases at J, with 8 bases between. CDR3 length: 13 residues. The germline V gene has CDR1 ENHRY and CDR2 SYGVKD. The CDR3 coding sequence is TGTGCCATCAGTGTCCCGGGGACCGGGGAGCTGTTTTTT. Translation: CAISVPGTGELFF.